This T cell receptor beta chain was sequenced for a study of OX40 agonist ivuxolimab in advanced cancers. About the research overall: Patients took ivuxolimab, an agonistic anti-OX40 (CD134) antibody. Study results and limitations: Averaged across samples, CD8+ T cells carried more expanded clones than CD4+ did.

V lost 6 bases and J 4 bases, leaving 10 bases between the germline ends. The germline gives CDR1 PRHDT, CDR2 FYEKMQ (reference sequence). This CDR3 is 12 amino acids long. TCRdb keeps only in-frame clones here, not all; method: immunoSEQ multiplex PCR. The sample records 15,000 to 20,000 clones, about 80% being singletons. A note on this clone: Its antigen is as yet unknown.

The receptor's source is an adult with an advanced solid tumor such as melanoma, head and neck, liver or kidney cancer. The chain has TRBV13 and TRBJ2-7, with a possible D match to TRBD2 (5 bases). The input for sequencing was CD4+ or CD8+ T cells sorted from blood, taken in a trial of the OX40 agonist ivuxolimab. This CDR3 reads CASRARGYEQYF. The CDR3 region has the DNA TGTGCCAGCAGGGCCCGGGGATACGAGCAGTACTTC.